One and the same sample provided the 5 T cell receptor beta chains below, sequenced in a study of control samples from healthy donors and cancer patients. Measured with immunoSEQ multiplex PCR; TCRdb has only the in-frame clones, and not every one. The repertoire holds roughly 170,000 clones, with 75% to 95% as singletons. The sample taken for sequencing was blood. The receptors here all came from a woman in her 40s in good health.

The V gene is TRBV2, the J gene TRBJ2-1; D unclear. Looked up from germline, CDR1 is SNHLY and CDR2 is FYNNEI. V gave up 7 bases and J gave up 1 base, with 8 bases separating them. The CDR3 has 13 amino acids. Written as DNA, the CDR3 is TGTGCCAGCAAGGGTGAGTCCTACAATGAGCAGTTCTTC. Translating gives CASKGESYNEQFF.

J is TRBJ2-5 and V is TRBV13, with TRBD1 as a possible D gene (6 bases). V lost 1 base, J lost 4 bases, and 10 bases lay in between. CDR1 is PRHDT, CDR2 FYEKMQ, per germline (reference sequence). There are 14 residues in the CDR3. CDR3 protein: CASSLVRGLETQYF. CDR3 nucleotide sequence: TGTGCCAGCAGCTTAGTCAGGGGCCTAGAGACCCAGTACTTC.

The chain links TRBV7-2 to TRBJ2-1; no clear D gene. This CDR3 contains 13 residues. The V end lost 1 base, the J end lost 3 bases, and 4 bases lay between the germline ends. The V gene's germline CDR1 is SGHTA and CDR2 FQGNSA. CDR3 coding DNA: TGTGCCAGCAGCTTAGTTGTCTACAATGAGCAGTTCTTC. The encoded protein is CASSLVVYNEQFF.

This chain links TRBV11-2 with TRBJ2-7; possibly TRBD2 for D (6 bases). CDR3 size: 14 residues. Germline V gives CDR1 SGHAT, CDR2 FQNNGV. Trimming shortened V by 4 bases and J by 2 bases, and 12 bases separated the two germline ends. CDR3 DNA: TGTGCCAGCAGCTCGGGACTTACCACCTACGAGCAGTACTTC. Protein product: CASSSGLTTYEQYF.

The chain uses TRBV5-1 and TRBJ2-1; the D is unclear. This CDR3 is 12 amino acids long. The V and J ends lost 0 bases and 12 bases respectively, with 10 bases between them. The germline CDR1 and CDR2 sequences are SGHRS and YFSETQ. CDR3 sequence: CASSLDPMWQFF. In DNA form, the CDR3 reads TGCGCCAGCAGCTTGGACCCAATGTGGCAGTTCTTC. Complete variable domain (other parts from reference TRBV5-1 and TRBJ2-1): KAGVTQTPRYLIKTRGQQVTLSCSPISGHRSVSWYQQTPGQGLQFLFEYFSETQRNKGNFPGRFSGRQFSNSRSEMNVSTLELGDSALYLCASSLDPMWQFFGPGTRLTVL.